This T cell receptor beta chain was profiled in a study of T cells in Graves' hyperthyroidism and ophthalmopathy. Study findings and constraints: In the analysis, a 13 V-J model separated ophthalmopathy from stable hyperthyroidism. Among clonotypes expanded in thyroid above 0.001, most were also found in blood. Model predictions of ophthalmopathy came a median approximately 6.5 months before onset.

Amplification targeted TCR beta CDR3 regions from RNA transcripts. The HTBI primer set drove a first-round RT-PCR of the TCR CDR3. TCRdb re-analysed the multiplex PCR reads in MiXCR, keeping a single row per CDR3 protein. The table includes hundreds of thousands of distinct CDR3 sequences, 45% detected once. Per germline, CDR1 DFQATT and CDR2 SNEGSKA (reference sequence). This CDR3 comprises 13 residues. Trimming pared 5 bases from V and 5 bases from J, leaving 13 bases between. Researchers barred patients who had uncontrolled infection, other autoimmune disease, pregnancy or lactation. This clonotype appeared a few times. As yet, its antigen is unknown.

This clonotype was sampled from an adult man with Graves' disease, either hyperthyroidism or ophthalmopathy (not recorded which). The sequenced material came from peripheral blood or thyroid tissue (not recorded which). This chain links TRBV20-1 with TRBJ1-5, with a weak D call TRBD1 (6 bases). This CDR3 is CSARMGADQPQHF. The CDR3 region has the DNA TGCAGTGCTCGGATGGGGGCCGATCAGCCCCAGCATTTT.